These 29 T cell receptor beta chains were sequenced from one sample in a study of blood T cell repertoires in COVID-19. Generated by immunoSEQ multiplex PCR, the TCRdb table keeps only in-frame clones and is missing some. The table lists 60,000 or so clones, 60% to 80% of them singletons. Sequencing input: peripheral blood. The receptors derive from a man in his fifties or sixties with acute or convalescent COVID-19.

The J gene is TRBJ2-7, the V gene TRBV5-1; TRBD1 agrees at 9 bases. Germline-derived CDR1 and CDR2 are SGHRS and YFSETQ. This CDR3 has 15 amino acids. The V gene end was trimmed by 4 bases and the J gene end by 5 bases; junction bases not matched to a gene: 10. CDR3 in DNA: TGCGCCAGCAGCCTCCGGGACAGGGAAATCGACGAGCAGTACTTC. Protein product: CASSLRDREIDEQYF.

J is TRBJ1-6 and V is TRBV13, with D hard to call. CDR1 and CDR2 (germline): PRHDT, FYEKMQ (reference sequence). V was trimmed by 6 bases and J by 0 bases, leaving 6 bases between them. The CDR3 runs 14 residues. In DNA, the CDR3 is TGTGCCAGCAGGGAGAGCTCCTATAATTCACCCCTCCACTTT. Its protein product is CASRESSYNSPLHF.

V gene TRBV6-5 combines with J gene TRBJ2-7; TRBD2 aligns across 8 bases. The length of the CDR3 is 15 residues. With V trimmed by 6 bases and J by 4 bases, 11 bases remained unmatched. The germline V gene encodes CDR1 MNHEY and CDR2 SVGAGI. CDR3 loop: CASSYLGTSLYEQYF. CDR3 DNA sequence: TGTGCCAGCAGCTACCTAGGGACTAGTTTGTACGAGCAGTACTTC.

V usage is TRBV6-2 or TRBV6-3 and J usage is TRBJ2-7; no reliable D call. This CDR3 contains 13 residues. Looked up from germline, CDR1 is MNHEY and CDR2 is SVGEGT. With 6 bases removed from V and 1 base from J, the gap between germline ends came to 10 bases. Here the CDR3 reads CASSRTGSYEQYF. The CDR3 DNA reads as TGTGCCAGCAGCCGAACCGGTTCCTACGAGCAGTACTTC.

The chain has TRBV19 and TRBJ1-1; possible D gene TRBD1, 5 bases. V was shortened by 7 bases and J by 8 bases, with 29 bases between the two germline ends. Germline lookup yields CDR1 LNHDA and CDR2 SQIVND (reference sequence). CDR3 size: 17 residues. DNA of the CDR3: TGTGCCAGTAATAGAGGTGTCCAGGGCGGCGTTCTCCAGGAAGCTTTCTTT. Its protein product is CASNRGVQGGVLQEAFF.

This rearrangement joins TRBV7-8 to TRBJ2-2; D unresolved. The V gene's germline CDR1 is SGHVS and CDR2 FQNEAQ. The germline V and J ends were trimmed by 3 bases and 5 bases, with 7 bases remaining between them. The CDR3 length is 13 residues. The CDR3, as DNA: TGTGCCAGCAGCTTGCGGAGAACCGGGGAGCTGTTTTTT. As protein: CASSLRRTGELFF.

This clone appeared a few times. The rearrangement joins TRBV2 to TRBJ1-2, with D perhaps matching TRBD1 (5 bases). Trimming cost V 10 bases and J 2 bases, with 11 bases left between them. In germline, CDR1 is SNHLY, CDR2 FYNNEI. There are 12 residues in the CDR3. CDR3 in DNA: TGTGCCACTTCTGACAGCAACTATGGCTACACCTTC. Amino acids: CATSDSNYGYTF.

The CDR3 nucleotides are TGCGCCAGCAGCTTGGACAGGGCTGGAAACACCATATATTTT. Translation: CASSLDRAGNTIYF. The chain has TRBV5-1 and TRBJ1-3; tentative D call: TRBD1 (6 bases). Trimming took 0 bases from V and 2 from J, leaving 6 bases between them. Germline CDR1 SGHRS, CDR2 YFSETQ. The CDR3 sequence is 14 residues long.

This rearrangement joins TRBV5-6 to TRBJ2-3, with 10 bases aligning to TRBD2. CDR3 length equals 17 residues. After removal of 0 bases from V and 5 bases from J, the junction contained 9 bases not matched to a gene. CDR1 SGHDT and CDR2 YYEEEE come from the germline V gene. CDR3 nucleotides: TGTGCCAGCAGCTTGGCTAGCGGGGGTTCCTTCGGAGATACGCAGTATTTT. Translating it yields CASSLASGGSFGDTQYF.

The chain employs TRBV6-6 and TRBJ2-7, with 9 bases lining up with TRBD1. V trimming: 6 bases; J trimming: 5 bases; junction bases outside the gene matches: 11. The CDR3 totals 15 residues. Germline CDR1 and CDR2: MNHNY and SVGAGI (reference sequence). CDR3 coding DNA: TGTGCCAGCAGCCAGGCGCACAGGGGGCGGGACGAGCAGTACTTC. This sequence encodes CASSQAHRGRDEQYF.

J is TRBJ1-2 and V is TRBV27; 8 nucleotides match TRBD1. The CDR3 length is 15 residues. V dropped 2 bases and J dropped 5; count of bases not matched to a gene: 7. The germline gives CDR1 MNHEY, CDR2 SMNVEV (reference sequence). Here the CDR3 DNA reads TGTGCCAGCAGTTTAATCCGGGACAGGCCTTATGGCTACACCTTC. Translation gives CASSLIRDRPYGYTF.

In the case of this clone: No conserved phenylalanine or tryptophan ends this CDR3, so it is likely a read error. The limits of the CDR3 on the DNA are not certain, so only TCRdb's listed CDR3 is given. The chain recombines TRBV18 with TRBJ2-7; TRBD1, the table's D call, lacks a check against the DNA. The CDR3 spans 14 residues, counting both ends. CDR1 and CDR2 from the germline V gene are KGHSH and LQKENI. The CDR3: CASSAGTGGEDCGL.

This rearrangement joins TRBV7-9 to TRBJ2-1; TRBD1 agrees at 8 bases. Trimming removed 7 bases from V and 1 base from J; junction bases left unmatched: 3. Germline CDR1 SEHNR, CDR2 FQNEAQ (reference sequence). The CDR3 runs to 14 residues. CDR3 DNA: TGTGCCAGCATGGACAGGGCGTCCTACAATGAGCAGTTCTTC. Encoded protein: CASMDRASYNEQFF.

The genes are TRBV7-3 and TRBJ2-3, with D possibly being TRBD2 (6 bases). The CDR3 loop spans 13 amino acids. V was shortened by 4 bases and J by 15 bases, with 20 bases between the two germline ends. Per germline, CDR1 SGHTA and CDR2 FQGTGA. CDR3 in amino acids: CASSSMPAGLIYF. Written as DNA, the CDR3 is TGTGCCAGCAGCTCCATGCCCGCGGGGCTCATTTATTTT.

The rearrangement uses TRBV18 and TRBJ1-5; TRBD1 aligns across 7 bases. In germline, CDR1 is KGHSH, CDR2 LQKENI. Germline trimming cut 2 bases from V and 7 bases from J; bases unmatched to any gene: 8. The CDR3 consists of 15 residues. The CDR3 DNA sequence: TGTGCCAGCTCACCAGGGACAGAGGTGGGACAGCCCCAGCATTTT. Translated, it gives CASSPGTEVGQPQHF.

This clone has only a few counts. The genes are TRBV28 and TRBJ1-5; D gene unclear. This CDR3 has 12 residues. Germline loops: CDR1 MDHEN, CDR2 SYDVKM. V lost 6 bases, J lost 5 bases, and 8 bases lay in between. CDR3 DNA: TGTGCCAGCAGGCTGGCGGATCAGCCCCAGCATTTT. Translated: CASRLADQPQHF.

This chain uses TRBV12-5 with TRBJ1-1; D possibly corresponds to TRBD1 (6 bases). Germline V gives CDR1 LGHNT, CDR2 FRNRAP. Trimming left V 5 bases short and J 1 base short, with 11 bases between. The CDR3 extends over 14 amino acids. CDR3 coding DNA: TGTGCTAGTGGTGGGGGGGCTAAGAACACTGAAGCTTTCTTT. This translates into CASGGGAKNTEAFF.

This sequence joins TRBV19 and TRBJ1-1, with 8 bases fitting TRBD1. There are 13 residues in the CDR3. Germline loops: CDR1 LNHDA, CDR2 SQIVND (reference sequence). Losses at the gene ends were 3 bases for V and 5 bases for J; bases not matched to a gene: 2. CDR3 protein: CASSMTGETEAFF. Here the CDR3 DNA reads TGTGCCAGTAGTATGACAGGGGAGACTGAAGCTTTCTTT.

The chain employs TRBV12-3 or TRBV12-4 and TRBJ1-6; D gene uncertain. This CDR3 contains 13 residues. The germline V and J ends were trimmed by 5 bases and 11 bases, with 13 bases remaining between them. The CDR3 DNA reads TGTGCCAGCAGTAAAAGACCTGAGGCACCCCTCCACTTT. Its protein product is CASSKRPEAPLHF.

The rearrangement links TRBV19 to TRBJ1-5, with a weak D call TRBD1 (5 bases). From germline, CDR1 is LNHDA and CDR2 SQIVND (reference sequence). This CDR3 has 17 residues. Trimming removed 2 bases at V and 2 bases at J, with 16 bases between. This CDR3 reads CASSIITGGPRNQPQHF. The CDR3 DNA reads as TGTGCCAGTAGTATAATCACAGGAGGGCCCCGCAATCAGCCCCAGCATTTT.

V and J are TRBV18 and TRBJ1-4; D unresolved. Germline V gives CDR1 KGHSH, CDR2 LQKENI. The germline V and J ends were trimmed by 6 bases and 0 bases, with 11 bases remaining between them. This CDR3 comprises 15 residues. The CDR3 DNA reads as TGTGCCAGCTCCCGATCGGAGGCAACTAATGAAAAACTGTTTTTT. Translation gives CASSRSEATNEKLFF.

V and J are TRBV15 and TRBJ2-2; no definite D call. The V end lost 0 bases, the J end lost 1 base, and 3 bases lay between the germline ends. The CDR3 totals 14 residues. Germline lookup yields CDR1 LNHNV and CDR2 YYDKDF (reference sequence). The CDR3 spells CATSRDRNTGELFF. DNA for the CDR3: TGTGCCACCAGCAGAGATCGGAACACCGGGGAGCTGTTTTTT.

J is TRBJ2-3 and V is TRBV21-1; the table gives TRBD1 as D, unverified against the DNA. TRBV21-1 represents a pseudogene. This CDR3 is built from 14 residues. The CDR3 here is CASSKADRGYTQYF. The CDR3 DNA is TGTGCCAGCAGCAAAGCGGACAGGGGTTATACGCAGTATTTT.

The rearrangement joins TRBV24-1 to TRBJ2-7, with TRBD1 matching 10 bases. Germline V gene sequence: CDR1 KGHDR, CDR2 SFDVKD. This CDR3 region has 18 residues. The V segment lost 3 bases and the J segment 9 bases; nucleotides outside the gene matches: 19. CDR3 sequence reads: CATSDPGLTGQGRKGQYF. CDR3 coding DNA: TGTGCCACCAGTGATCCCGGTTTGACGGGACAGGGGAGAAAGGGGCAGTACTTC.

J is TRBJ2-1 and V is TRBV24-1, with 8 bases identical to TRBD2. CDR1 KGHDR and CDR2 SFDVKD come from the germline V gene. V was clipped by 2 bases and J by 6 bases; unmatched bases: 5. CDR3 length: 15 residues. For the CDR3, the DNA is TGTGCCACCAGTGATTCGGGGACTAGTGGCAATGAGCAGTTCTTC. The encoded protein is CATSDSGTSGNEQFF.

The chain uses TRBV6-6 and TRBJ1-1, with D hard to call. The V end lost 0 bases, the J end lost 3 bases, and 8 bases lay between the germline ends. CDR1 is MNHNY and CDR2 is SVGAGI in the germline V gene (reference sequence). This CDR3 comprises 14 residues. DNA for the CDR3: TGTGCCAGCAGTTACTCCTTACGGGACACTGAAGCTTTCTTT. This gives the protein CASSYSLRDTEAFF.

This clone was recorded once. The same CDR3 can be traced to other DNA sequences in this sample. This sequence joins TRBV12-3 or TRBV12-4 and TRBJ1-1, with D uncertain. V was pared by 0 bases and J by 1 base, with 3 bases between. The CDR3 spans 13 residues. The CDR3 sequence: CASSLAGNTEAFF. The CDR3 region has the DNA TGTGCCAGCAGTTTAGCCGGGAACACTGAAGCTTTCTTT.

CDR3 region: CASSLTVMNTEAFF. The CDR3 region has the DNA TGTGCCAGCAGTTTGACAGTTATGAACACTGAAGCTTTCTTT. The chain carries TRBV27 and TRBJ1-1; D might be TRBD1 (5 bases). Trimming removed 3 bases from V and 0 bases from J, with 8 bases in between. Germline CDR1 is MNHEY and CDR2 is SMNVEV (reference sequence). The length of the CDR3 is 14 residues.

The chain links TRBV27 to TRBJ2-2; 8 nucleotides agree with TRBD1. Germline loops: CDR1 MNHEY, CDR2 SMNVEV (reference sequence). The CDR3 totals 13 residues. J was trimmed by 1 base and V by 10 bases; bases with no gene match: 2. For the CDR3, the DNA is TGTGCCATCGGGACAGGGAACACCGGGGAGCTGTTTTTT. This sequence encodes CAIGTGNTGELFF.